The source of this T cell receptor beta chain is a study of blood T cell repertoires in COVID-19. Study overall: Material from acute and convalescent COVID-19 was sourced from the United States, Italy and Spain. PBMCs, B-cell-depleted T cells, or T cells were the source of the cDNA or gDNA that made up the material.

Participants spanned ages about 18 to 100 years and resided in about two dozen US areas. Categorization into cohorts depended on clinical history that participants reported. Some clones are missing from TCRdb's copy, which holds only in-frame ones; the method was immunoSEQ multiplex PCR. The sample contains fewer than 300,000 clones, about 85% of which appear only once. Germline V CDR1 and CDR2: PRHDT, FYEKMQ (reference sequence). The V gene end was trimmed by 3 bases and the J gene end by 8 bases; junction bases not matched to a gene: 7. The CDR3 runs to 14 residues. This sequence originates from a woman between 45 and 60 years old who had recovered from COVID-19. This sequence joins TRBV13 and TRBJ2-1, with 7 bases lining up with TRBD2. The sequenced sample was PBMCs or T cells enriched from blood (not recorded which). CDR3: CASSLGGRRDEQFF. CDR3 bases: TGTGCCAGCAGCTTGGGAGGGCGTAGGGATGAGCAGTTCTTC. The variable domain in full, with the rest retrieved from reference TRBV13 and TRBJ2-1, is AAGVIQSPRHLIKEKRETATLKCYPIPRHDTVYWYQQGPGQDPQFLISFYEKMQSDKGSIPDRFSAQQFSDYHSELNMSSLELGDSALYFCASSLGGRRDEQFFGPGTRLTVL.